In its sample, the clone carrying this T cell receptor beta chain was seen once. Its antigen is not known. The entry originates in a study of CD8+ T cells in alopecia areata. Study-level information: Twice daily, treated patients received 5 to 10 mg of oral tofacitinib. Scoring of treated patients' severity used the percentage of affected scalp area.

Extracted RNA was reverse transcribed into cDNA, the sequencing template. Sequencing used immunoSEQ multiplex PCR; TCRdb keeps in-frame clones, though not all of them. The sample holds approximately 210,000 clones, approximately 67% seen once. Germline V gene sequence: CDR1 DFQATT, CDR2 SNEGSKA (reference sequence). The CDR3 has 8 residues. Treatment indicated: oral pan-JAK inhibitor, 5-10 mg twice daily. Sorting from PBMCs produced CD4+ and CD8+ T cells. Study-level results: Many expanded lesional clones remained in scalp and blood on tofacitinib.

The TCR sequence derives from a human donor with alopecia areata. The sequencing here drew on CD4+ T cells sorted from blood, taken at roughly week 49, from a patient treated with tofacitinib. The chain is built from TRBV20-1 and TRBJ2-1; no reliable D call. This chain's CDR3 is CSGGEQFF. CDR3 sequence (DNA): TGCAGCGGTGGTGAGCAGTTCTTC.